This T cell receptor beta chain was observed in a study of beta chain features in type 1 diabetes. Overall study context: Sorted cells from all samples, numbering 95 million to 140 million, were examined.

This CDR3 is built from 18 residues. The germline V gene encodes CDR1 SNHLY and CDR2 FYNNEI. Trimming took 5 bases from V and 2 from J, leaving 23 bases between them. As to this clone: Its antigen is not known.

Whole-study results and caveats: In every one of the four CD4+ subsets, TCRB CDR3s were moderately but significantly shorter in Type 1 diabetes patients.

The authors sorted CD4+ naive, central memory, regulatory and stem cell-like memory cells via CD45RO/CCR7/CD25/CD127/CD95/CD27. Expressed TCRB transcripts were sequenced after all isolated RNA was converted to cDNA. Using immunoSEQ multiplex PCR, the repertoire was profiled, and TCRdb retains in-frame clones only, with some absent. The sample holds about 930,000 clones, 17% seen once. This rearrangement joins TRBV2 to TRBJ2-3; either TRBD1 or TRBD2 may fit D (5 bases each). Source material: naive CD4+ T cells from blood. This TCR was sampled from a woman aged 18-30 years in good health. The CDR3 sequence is CASSKGTFSITITDTQYF. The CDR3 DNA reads TGTGCCAGCAGTAAAGGGACCTTCTCGATAACGATCACAGATACGCAGTATTTT.